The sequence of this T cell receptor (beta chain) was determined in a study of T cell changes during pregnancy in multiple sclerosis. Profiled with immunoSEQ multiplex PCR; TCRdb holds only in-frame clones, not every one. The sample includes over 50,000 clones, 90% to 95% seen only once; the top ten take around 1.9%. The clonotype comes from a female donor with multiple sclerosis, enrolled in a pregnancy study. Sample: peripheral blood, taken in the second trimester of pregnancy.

The CDR3 nucleotides read TGTGCCAGTAGTATGAGGGACAGGGGAATTGTTCTCGGCACAGATACGCAGTATTTT. Translation gives CASSMRDRGIVLGTDTQYF. This chain uses TRBV19 with TRBJ2-3; 10 bases are a match to TRBD1. Germline lookup yields CDR1 LNHDA and CDR2 SQIVND (reference sequence). The CDR3 consists of 19 residues. J lost 1 base, V lost 3 bases, and 13 bases had no gene match.